These 15 T cell receptor beta chains share one sample of origin, sequenced in a study of blood T cell repertoires in COVID-19 (TCRdb year 2020). The method was the immunoSEQ multiplex PCR assay. The table comes from immuneACCESS by way of TCRdb, which keeps in-frame sequences with V and J called. Part of the clones is missing from these tables; in studies checked, under half for an unresolved V gene and the rest for unknown reasons. The sample records around 130,000 clones, approximately 88% of which are singletons. The ten largest account for 1.4% of the sample. Sequenced material: peripheral blood. These receptors all come from a man in his sixties with acute or convalescent COVID-19.

The chain combines TRBV5-1 with TRBJ2-3, with TRBD2 identical over 11 bases. Germline V gene sequence: CDR1 SGHRS, CDR2 YFSETQ. V trimming: 2 bases; J trimming: 0 bases; junction bases outside the gene matches: 2. CDR3 length: 16 residues. CDR3 bases: TGCGCCAGCAGCTTTAGCGGGAGGGCCAGCACAGATACGCAGTATTTT. Residues: CASSFSGRASTDTQYF.

In its sample, this clone was seen once. The chain carries TRBV27 and TRBJ2-1; D is perhaps TRBD2 (6 bases). Germline V gene sequence: CDR1 MNHEY, CDR2 SMNVEV (reference sequence). The CDR3 length is 14 residues. Trimming removed 6 bases at V and 7 bases at J, with 16 bases between. CDR3 loop: CASSGRLKGNEQFF. CDR3 nucleotide sequence: TGTGCCAGCAGCGGGAGATTAAAAGGTAATGAGCAGTTCTTC.

In this sample, this clone turned up once. This sequence joins TRBV12-3 or TRBV12-4 and TRBJ1-2; D gene uncertain. Trimming stripped 8 bases from V and 2 bases from J, with 9 bases between. The CDR3 runs to 12 residues. CDR3 region: CASWLVNYGYTF. The CDR3 DNA reads as TGTGCCAGCTGGCTGGTAAACTATGGCTACACCTTC.

V and J are TRBV6-5 and TRBJ2-1, with D unresolved. The V and J ends lost 2 bases and 3 bases respectively, with 8 bases between them. This CDR3 contains 14 residues. CDR1 and CDR2 from the germline V gene are MNHEY and SVGAGI. In DNA form, the CDR3 reads TGTGCCAGCAGTTACCGAAATAGCTACAATGAGCAGTTCTTC. Protein sequence: CASSYRNSYNEQFF.

The chain uses TRBV9 and TRBJ2-1; 9 bases are a match to TRBD2. The CDR3 consists of 15 residues. Germline V gives CDR1 SGDLS, CDR2 YYNGEE. V was clipped by 0 bases and J by 9 bases; unmatched bases: 7. The CDR3 DNA is TGTGCCAGCAGCGTAGTAGTAGCGGGAGACGGTGAGCAGTTCTTC. Its translation: CASSVVVAGDGEQFF.

The chain joins TRBV7-8 to TRBJ2-2; 12 nucleotides agree with TRBD2. The CDR3 totals 16 residues. Germline CDR1 reads SGHVS; CDR2 reads FQNEAQ. V was pared by 5 bases and J by 4 bases, with 5 bases of the junction left unmatched. CDR3 in DNA: TGTGCCAGCAGCCCGGGACTAGCGGGTTCCACCGGGGAGCTGTTTTTT. Encoded protein: CASSPGLAGSTGELFF.

The V and J genes are TRBV5-4 and TRBJ2-2, with D hard to call. V shed 0 bases and J shed 0 bases, with 9 bases lying between them. Germline CDR1 is SGHNT and CDR2 is YYREEE (reference sequence). This CDR3 region has 16 residues. CDR3 sequence: CASSLAMGPNTGELFF. The CDR3 DNA reads as TGTGCCAGCAGCTTGGCCATGGGCCCGAACACCGGGGAGCTGTTTTTT.

The chain combines TRBV19 with TRBJ2-1; perhaps TRBD1 as D (5 bases). Germline V gene lookup returns CDR1 LNHDA and CDR2 SQIVND (reference sequence). CDR3 length: 15 amino acids. V was shortened by 6 bases and J by 6 bases, with 18 bases between the two germline ends. The CDR3 spells CASRTLGQRGNEQFF. As DNA, the CDR3 is TGTGCCAGTAGAACGCTAGGTCAAAGGGGCAATGAGCAGTTCTTC.

The chain joins TRBV5-1 to TRBJ1-2, with TRBD1 identical over 9 bases. The germline gives CDR1 SGHRS, CDR2 YFSETQ. The V segment lost 7 bases and the J segment 1 base; nucleotides outside the gene matches: 8. This CDR3 is built from 15 residues. The CDR3 sequence is CASGNGQGSNYGYTF. CDR3 nucleotides: TGCGCCAGCGGGAACGGACAGGGGAGTAACTATGGCTACACCTTC.

J is TRBJ2-1 and V is TRBV5-1; TRBD1 is a possible D gene (7 bases). V was shortened by 2 bases and J by 3 bases, with 12 bases between the two germline ends. Germline CDR1 SGHRS, CDR2 YFSETQ. The CDR3 loop spans 15 amino acids. For the CDR3, the DNA is TGCGCCAGCAGCTTCAGGGGGGTTGACTACAATGAGCAGTTCTTC. Amino acid sequence: CASSFRGVDYNEQFF.

The chain is built from TRBV4-2 and TRBJ1-1; 8 nucleotides match TRBD1. Trimming at V came to 4 bases and at J to 6 bases, leaving 16 bases not matched to a gene. The germline V gene has CDR1 LGHNA and CDR2 YNFKEQ. CDR3 length: 17 residues. The CDR3 loop is CASSPDRGTGERAEAFF. The DNA of the CDR3 is TGTGCCAGCAGCCCCGACCGGGGGACAGGCGAAAGGGCTGAAGCTTTCTTT.

The rearrangement joins TRBV9 to TRBJ1-1; D perhaps matches TRBD1 (5 bases). Looked up from germline, CDR1 is SGDLS and CDR2 is YYNGEE. This CDR3 contains 15 residues. The V gene lost 0 bases and the J gene lost 1 base, with 10 bases spanning the gap. The CDR3 coding sequence is TGTGCCAGCAGCGTAGATTGGGGCCCGAACACTGAAGCTTTCTTT. Amino acid sequence: CASSVDWGPNTEAFF.

The rearrangement uses TRBV18 and TRBJ1-4, with unresolved D. The V gene lost 2 bases and the J gene lost 3 bases, with 4 bases spanning the gap. This CDR3 is built from 13 residues. Germline CDR1 and CDR2: KGHSH and LQKENI. The CDR3 coding sequence is TGTGCCAGCTCACCAGGCTCTAATGAAAAACTGTTTTTT. Amino acid sequence: CASSPGSNEKLFF.

V usage is TRBV6-2 or TRBV6-3 and J usage is TRBJ1-1, with unresolved D. The CDR3 has 18 residues. Germline-derived CDR1 and CDR2 are MNHEY and SVGEGT. V dropped 2 bases and J dropped 1 base, with 20 bases sitting between them. The CDR3 DNA reads TGTGCCAGCAGTTACCCACTAGGCGGGGTTCCCACGAACACTGAAGCTTTCTTT. Translation: CASSYPLGGVPTNTEAFF.

This chain uses TRBV6-1 with TRBJ2-3; D unclear. Germline CDR1 is MNHNS and CDR2 is SASEGT. This CDR3 is 17 amino acids long. V lost 4 bases to trimming and J lost 0 bases, with 17 bases between them. In DNA, the CDR3 is TGTGCCAGCAGTGGGCAAACATCTTCCTTTAGCACAGATACGCAGTATTTT. Translated: CASSGQTSSFSTDTQYF.